This TCR beta chain was captured by sequencing in a study of molecular identifiers for immune sequencing clone quantification. TCRdb re-derived calls from the PCR reads in MiXCR, one entry per CDR3 protein. Here the sample spans roughly 50,000 distinct CDR3 sequences, roughly a quarter being singletons. Points from the study as a whole: For effector cells, clones above 20 RNA copies held over 97% of molecules; for naive cells, under 1%.

This CDR3 comprises 14 residues. Germline-derived CDR1 and CDR2 are SQVTM and ANQGSEA. About this clonotype: What it recognizes is unknown. This may stem from a read error, because a much larger clone lies one nucleotide away.

The sequence was collected from a human donor in good health. Some libraries in this study had Jurkat cell RNA spiked in. The chain joins TRBV29-1 to TRBJ2-2, with D tentatively TRBD2 (5 bases). The specimen sequenced was naive CD8+ T cells from blood, with Jurkat cell RNA spiked in. Subset defined: FACS-sorted CD8+CD4-CCR7+CD45RA+ naive T cells. The CDR3 reads CSVELPQNTGERFF. Here the CDR3 DNA reads TGCAGCGTTGAACTCCCACAGAACACCGGGGAGCGGTTTTTT.